This is a list of T cell receptor beta chains from one sample in a study of shared clonotypes between healthy human individuals. Repertoires were generated with immunoSEQ multiplex PCR, while TCRdb's copy carries only in-frame clones and drops some. In the table there are a few million clones, approximately 96% of which are singletons. Material: naive CD4+ T cells sorted from blood. These receptors originate from a man aged 18-30 years in good health. Both conserved end residues are part of each CDR3. The D gene is left open where the match is weak. Rows give clone size only sometimes, using once, few, many, or a class for an expanded clone.

j_call | d_call | clone_size | v_call | cdr3_aa | cdr3_nt
TRBJ2-7 | NA | NA | TRBV30 | CAWSGAGREQYF | TGTGCCTGGAGTGGGGCAGGGCGAGAGCAGTACTTC
TRBJ2-6 | TRBD1 | NA | TRBV4-1 | CASSQAYGTGSSSGANVLTF | TGCGCCAGCAGCCAAGCTTACGGGACAGGGTCAAGCTCTGGGGCCAACGTCCTGACTTTC
TRBJ1-5 | NA | NA | TRBV30 | CAWSRYSNQPQHF | TGTGCCTGGAGTAGGTATAGCAATCAGCCCCAGCATTTT
TRBJ2-5 | NA | few | TRBV5-1 | CASSLPGETQYF | TGCGCCAGCAGCTTACCTGGAGAGACCCAGTACTTC
TRBJ1-4 | NA | NA | TRBV7-8 | CASSLQPNEKLFF | TGTGCCAGCAGCTTGCAGCCTAATGAAAAACTGTTTTTT
TRBJ2-7 | NA | NA | TRBV9 | CASSEGQGYTYEQYF | TGTGCCAGCAGCGAGGGGCAGGGGTATACCTACGAGCAGTACTTC
TRBJ2-5 | NA | NA | TRBV9 | CASSTRDQRVSETQYF | TGTGCCAGCAGCACCCGGGACCAGCGGGTGTCGGAGACCCAGTACTTC
TRBJ2-7 | NA | NA | TRBV6-6 | CASSHGQSGQYF | TGTGCCAGCAGTCACGGACAGAGTGGGCAGTACTTC
TRBJ2-7 | NA | NA | TRBV5-6 | CASSLGNYEQYF | TGTGCCAGCAGCTTGGGAAATTACGAGCAGTACTTC
TRBJ2-1 | TRBD2 | NA | TRBV27 | CASSGLAGTDLRQFF | TGTGCCAGCAGTGGACTAGCGGGGACCGACCTACGGCAGTTCTTC
TRBJ2-7 | TRBD1 | NA | TRBV5-1 | CASSLTGGDWDEQYF | TGCGCCAGCAGCCTGACAGGGGGCGATTGGGACGAGCAGTACTTC
TRBJ2-5 | TRBD2 | NA | TRBV10-3 | CAISESGLAGAETQYF | TGTGCCATCAGTGAGTCAGGACTAGCGGGAGCTGAGACCCAGTACTTC
TRBJ2-1 | TRBD2 | NA | TRBV11-2 | CASSPILAGGPNEQFF | TGTGCCAGCAGTCCCATCTTAGCGGGAGGGCCAAATGAGCAGTTCTTC
TRBJ1-6 | TRBD1 | few | TRBV27 | CASSLGGDRVYSPLHF | TGTGCCAGCTCCCTCGGAGGGGACAGGGTATATTCACCCCTCCACTTT
TRBJ2-7 | NA | NA | TRBV18 | CASSPPGKSSYEQYF | TGTGCCAGCTCACCACCGGGGAAAAGCTCCTACGAGCAGTACTTC
TRBJ1-4 | TRBD1 | NA | TRBV10-2 | CASRSTGDEKLFF | TGCGCCAGCAGGTCGACAGGGGATGAAAAACTGTTTTTT
TRBJ1-1 | NA | once | TRBV6-5 | CASSSPQGRGRTEAFF | TGTGCCAGCAGTTCCCCTCAAGGTCGCGGGAGGACTGAAGCTTTCTTT
TRBJ1-2 | TRBD1 | NA | TRBV10-3 | CAISDPGQGGLDGYTF | TGTGCCATCAGTGACCCCGGACAGGGAGGGTTAGATGGCTACACCTTC
TRBJ2-7 | NA | NA | TRBV2 | CASSSQGSYEQYF | TGTGCCAGCAGTTCACAGGGCTCCTACGAGCAGTACTTC
TRBJ2-1 | NA | NA | TRBV18 | CASSPLEGGEQFF | TGTGCCAGCTCACCCCTGGAGGGAGGTGAGCAGTTCTTC
TRBJ1-6 | NA | NA | TRBV10-2 | CASSESGNSPLHF | TGCGCCAGCAGTGAGTCGGGGAACTCACCCCTCCACTTT
TRBJ2-7 | NA | NA | TRBV27 | CASSLAGHYEQYF | TGTGCCAGCAGTTTAGCGGGGCACTACGAGCAGTACTTC
TRBJ2-7 | NA | once | TRBV6-5 | CASSYEGPTYEQYF | TGTGCCAGCAGTTATGAGGGGCCGACCTACGAGCAGTACTTC
TRBJ1-5 | TRBD1 | NA | TRBV19 | CASTLLQGGNQPQHF | TGTGCCAGTACTCTGCTACAGGGGGGCAATCAGCCCCAGCATTTT
TRBJ1-2 | TRBD1 | NA | TRBV5-1 | CATQGNYGYTF | TGCGCCACACAGGGGAACTATGGCTACACCTTC
TRBJ2-1 | TRBD2 | NA | TRBV7-9 | CASSFRLAGGSNEQFF | TGTGCCAGCAGCTTCCGACTAGCGGGAGGAAGCAATGAGCAGTTCTTC
TRBJ2-7 | TRBD1 | NA | TRBV28 | CASRGQGGPYEQYF | TGTGCCAGCAGGGGACAGGGTGGGCCCTACGAGCAGTACTTC
TRBJ1-5 | NA | once | TRBV18 | CASSPQGGGNQPQHF | TGTGCCAGCTCGCCACAGGGAGGGGGCAATCAGCCCCAGCATTTT
TRBJ2-1 | NA | NA | TRBV5-6 | CASSFTLGEQFF | TGTGCCAGCAGCTTTACGTTGGGTGAGCAGTTCTTC
TRBJ2-7 | TRBD1 | once | TRBV19 | CASSYRQGGTYEQYF | TGTGCCAGTAGTTACAGACAGGGGGGTACCTACGAGCAGTACTTC
TRBJ1-1 | NA | NA | TRBV10-2 | CASSRRENTEAFF | TGCGCCAGCAGTCGCCGGGAGAACACTGAAGCTTTCTTT
TRBJ1-5 | NA | NA | TRBV28 | CASSLSGYSNQPQHF | TGTGCCAGCAGTTTGTCGGGTTATAGCAATCAGCCCCAGCATTTT
TRBJ2-2 | NA | NA | TRBV7-6 | CASSRQARTGELFF | TGTGCCAGCAGCCGACAGGCCCGCACCGGGGAGCTGTTTTTT
TRBJ2-1 | TRBD2 | once | TRBV10-3 | CATNWASGYNEQFF | TGTGCCACCAACTGGGCTAGCGGCTACAATGAGCAGTTCTTC
TRBJ1-6 | NA | NA | TRBV28 | CGSGRSPLHF | TGTGGCAGTGGGCGTTCACCCCTCCACTTT
TRBJ2-5 | NA | NA | TRBV30 | CAWSSFEGETQYF | TGTGCCTGGAGTAGTTTTGAGGGAGAGACCCAGTACTTC
TRBJ2-7 | NA | NA | TRBV6-5 | CASRRTVAESYEQYF | TGTGCCAGCAGAAGGACTGTTGCAGAGAGCTACGAGCAGTACTTC
TRBJ2-5 | NA | once | TRBV7-8 | CASSSHETQYF | TGTGCCAGCAGCTCACACGAGACCCAGTACTTC
TRBJ1-1 | NA | NA | TRBV20-1 | CSAPGDGEAFF | TGCAGTGCGCCGGGGGACGGTGAAGCTTTCTTT
TRBJ2-7 | NA | NA | TRBV2 | CASKRSLSYEQYF | TGTGCCAGCAAGAGGAGCCTCTCCTACGAGCAGTACTTC
TRBJ2-5 | NA | once | TRBV6-1 | CASRRSTGSETQYF | TGTGCCAGCAGGCGATCCACAGGGTCGGAGACCCAGTACTTC
TRBJ2-2 | TRBD2 | NA | TRBV4-1 | CASSHPKGVAGNTGELFF | TGCGCCAGCAGCCACCCCAAGGGAGTAGCGGGGAACACCGGGGAGCTGTTTTTT
TRBJ1-4 | NA | NA | TRBV6-5 | CASSSTGPEKLFF | TGTGCCAGCAGCTCTACAGGTCCTGAAAAACTGTTTTTT
TRBJ1-2 | NA | NA | TRBV11-2 | CASSSSDRGIYYGYTF | NA
TRBJ1-2 | TRBD1 | NA | TRBV18 | CASSQDIQGVYGYTF | TGTGCCAGCTCACAGGACATCCAGGGGGTCTATGGCTACACCTTC
TRBJ2-2 | NA | NA | TRBV30 | CAWRTALNTGELFF | TGTGCCTGGAGGACCGCATTGAACACCGGGGAGCTGTTTTTT
TRBJ2-7 | TRBD2 | few | TRBV6-1 | CASRISGSSYEQYF | TGTGCCAGCAGAATTAGCGGGAGCTCCTACGAGCAGTACTTC
TRBJ2-1 | TRBD2 | NA | TRBV19 | CASTLTGKTSGRYNEQFF | TGTGCCAGTACCCTGACTGGGAAGACTAGCGGGAGATACAATGAGCAGTTCTTC
TRBJ2-1 | NA | NA | TRBV7-2 | CASSLGSSRGGNEQFF | TGTGCCAGCAGCTTAGGATCTAGCAGGGGTGGCAATGAGCAGTTCTTC
TRBJ1-6 | NA | once | TRBV30 | CAWSVSASALHF | TGTGCCTGGAGTGTATCAGCCTCGGCCCTCCACTTT
TRBJ2-7 | NA | NA | TRBV5-1 | CASSDPTGNYEQYF | TGCGCCAGCAGCGACCCGACAGGAAACTACGAGCAGTACTTC
TRBJ2-7 | TRBD1 | NA | TRBV13 | CASSSGTGGYEQYF | TGTGCCAGCAGCTCCGGGACAGGGGGTTACGAGCAGTACTTC
TRBJ2-2 | TRBD1 | NA | TRBV2 | CASSGTGGGELFF | TGTGCCAGCAGTGGCACAGGGGGTGGGGAGCTGTTTTTT
TRBJ2-3 | TRBD2 | NA | TRBV2 | CASSAAGGQDTQYF | TGTGCCAGCAGTGCAGCGGGAGGGCAGGACACGCAGTATTTT